The present T cell receptor (beta chain) was sequenced within a study of T-cell memory formation after mild COVID-19. Study details: TCR clusters were mostly confined to one donor each. Study conclusions and caveats: The main location of contracting CD4+ clones was CM and EM, and that of contracting CD8+ clones was EMRA. Proof of SARS-CoV-2 specificity was absent for the second-wave clones that crested on day 37.

This clonotype was counted only a few times. No antigen is known for it. TCRdb ran MiXCR on the 5' RACE reads and lists one entry per CDR3 protein. The sample gives about 350,000 distinct CDR3 sequences, roughly 15% of which show up once; 22% is in the top ten. Germline V lookup: CDR1 KGHSH, CDR2 LQKENI. This CDR3 comprises 14 residues. With 0 bases removed from V and 6 bases from J, the gap between germline ends came to 11 bases. This chain uses TRBV18 with TRBJ1-2; tentative D call: TRBD1 (5 bases). The receptor was derived from a man between 18 and 29 years old who had mild COVID-19 (a few samples of this study predate the infection). Cell type and time point are not known. The sequenced material came from PBMCs or a T cell subset sorted from them (not recorded which). CDR3 DNA: TGTGCCAGCTCACCACCGATGGGGGTGGATGGCTACACCTTC. Its protein product is CASSPPMGVDGYTF.